This T cell receptor (beta chain) is drawn from a study of OX40 agonist ivuxolimab in advanced cancers. At the level of the study: With a range of roughly 23 to 79, age averaged approximately 55 years, and 75% to 90% were male. Partial responses were recorded for three patients, including one with hepatocellular carcinoma and two with cutaneous melanoma. Findings and caveats of the study: Dosing at 0.1 to 3.0 mg/kg was accompanied by clonal expansion of CD4+ and CD8+ blood T cells by week 6. There were, on average, more expanded clones in CD8+ T cells than in CD4+.

A remark on this clone: The target antigen is unknown.

The CDR3 is 13 amino acids. V trimming: 1 base; J trimming: 8 bases; junction bases outside the gene matches: 3. Germline V gives CDR1 SGHTA, CDR2 FQGNSA. Repertoires were generated with immunoSEQ multiplex PCR, while TCRdb's copy carries only in-frame clones and drops some. The repertoire consists of some 57,000 clones, with roughly 90% occurring once and the leading ten covering around 25%. The material was CD4+ or CD8+ T cells sorted from blood, obtained in a trial of the OX40 agonist ivuxolimab. V is TRBV7-2 and J is TRBJ1-2; 8 bases agree with TRBD1. The clonotype was recovered from an adult with an advanced solid tumor such as melanoma, head and neck, liver or kidney cancer. The CDR3 here is CASSLVAGGGYTF. CDR3 nucleotide sequence: TGTGCCAGCAGCTTAGTGGCAGGGGGCGGCTACACCTTC.